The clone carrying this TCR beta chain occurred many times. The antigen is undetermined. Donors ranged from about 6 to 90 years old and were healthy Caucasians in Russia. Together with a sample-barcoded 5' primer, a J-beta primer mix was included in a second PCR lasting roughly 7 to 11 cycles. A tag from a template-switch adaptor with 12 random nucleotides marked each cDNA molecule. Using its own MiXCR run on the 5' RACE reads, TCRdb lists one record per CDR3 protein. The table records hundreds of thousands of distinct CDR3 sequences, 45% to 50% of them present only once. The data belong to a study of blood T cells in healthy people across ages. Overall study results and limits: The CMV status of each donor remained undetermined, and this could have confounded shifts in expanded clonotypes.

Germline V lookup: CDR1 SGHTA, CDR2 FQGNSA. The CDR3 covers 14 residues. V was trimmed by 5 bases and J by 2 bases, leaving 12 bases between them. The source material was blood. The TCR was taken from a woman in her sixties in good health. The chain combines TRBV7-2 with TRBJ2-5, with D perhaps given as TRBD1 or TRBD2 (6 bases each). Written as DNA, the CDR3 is TGTGCCAGCAGCAGGGGGACTGTACAAGAGACCCAGTACTTC. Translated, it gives CASSRGTVQETQYF.